One sample yielded the 12 T cell receptor beta chains listed below, sequenced in a study of T cell responses to AZD1222 COVID-19 vaccine. Produced via immunoSEQ multiplex PCR; TCRdb's table is partial and in-frame only. This table holds about 170,000 clones, 80% to 95% found once. The sample was peripheral blood, taken on day 0 of AZD1222 vaccination. Receptors were obtained from an adult in good health.

This clone was counted a single time. The chain uses TRBV7-8 and TRBJ2-1, with D possibly called TRBD1 or TRBD2 (5 bases each). Trimming removed 5 bases at V and 6 bases at J, with 11 bases between. Germline values: CDR1 SGHVS, CDR2 FQNEAQ. The CDR3 has 13 amino acids. The CDR3 coding sequence is TGTGCCAGCAGCCGAAACGGGGCCAATGAGCAGTTCTTC. Protein sequence: CASSRNGANEQFF.

This clone showed up just once. V and J are TRBV6-5 and TRBJ2-1; D not resolved. The CDR3 totals 15 residues. Trimming removed 6 bases at V and 0 bases at J, with 12 bases between. Germline V CDR1 and CDR2: MNHEY, SVGAGI. The DNA for the CDR3 is TGTGCCAGCAGACCCGAGTGGAGCTCCTACAATGAGCAGTTCTTC. Translated, it gives CASRPEWSSYNEQFF.

The chain has TRBV29-1 and TRBJ2-7; TRBD2 might be the D (5 bases). Germline CDR1 is SQVTM and CDR2 is ANQGSEA. CDR3 length: 11 residues. This chain's CDR3 is CTIASGSEQYF. The CDR3 DNA is TGCACAATAGCGTCAGGATCCGAGCAGTACTTC.

The CDR3 nucleotides are TGTGCCAGTAGGGGACTAGCGGGGAGCTACTACGAGCAGTACTTC. It yields the protein CASRGLAGSYYEQYF. The chain recombines TRBV19 with TRBJ2-7; TRBD2 matches 13 bases. CDR1 is LNHDA and CDR2 is SQIVND in the germline V gene (reference sequence). The trim removed 6 bases at V and 3 bases at J, leaving 5 bases unmatched. The CDR3 is 15 amino acids.

The chain joins TRBV7-2 to TRBJ1-5, with D unresolved. V lost 4 bases and J 8 bases, leaving 15 bases between the germline ends. Germline CDR1 and CDR2: SGHTA and FQGNSA. CDR3 length: 14 amino acids. The CDR3 region is CASSSSSVAEPQHF. DNA for the CDR3: TGTGCCAGCAGCTCGAGTTCAGTCGCGGAGCCCCAGCATTTT.

The chain recombines TRBV16 with TRBJ1-2; D is perhaps TRBD1 (5 bases). Trimming pared 8 bases from V and 7 bases from J, leaving 14 bases between. Germline lookup yields CDR1 KGHSY and CDR2 FQNENV. The CDR3 covers 12 residues. CDR3 in DNA: TGTGCCAGCCATCGCGTGGGGGTTGGCTACACCTTC. It encodes CASHRVGVGYTF. Full variable domain (missing parts from reference TRBV16 and TRBJ1-2): GEEVAQTPKHLVRGEGQKAKLYCAPIKGHSYVFWYQQVLKNEFKFLISFQNENVFDETGMPKERFSAKCLPNSPCSLEIQATKLEDSAVYFCASHRVGVGYTFGSGTRLTVV.

The chain employs TRBV5-6 and TRBJ1-3; D ambiguous. The V end lost 1 base, the J end lost 4 bases, and 6 bases lay between the germline ends. The germline CDR1 and CDR2 sequences are SGHDT and YYEEEE. The CDR3 is 13 residues long. CDR3 in amino acids: CASSLTRGNTIYF. CDR3 sequence (DNA): TGTGCCAGCAGCTTGACCAGGGGAAACACCATATATTTT. The variable domain in full, with the rest retrieved from reference TRBV5-6 and TRBJ1-3, is DAGVTQSPTHLIKTRGQQVTLRCSPKSGHDTVSWYQQALGQGPQFIFQYYEEEERQRGNFPDRFSGHQFPNYSSELNVNALLLGDSALYLCASSLTRGNTIYFGEGSWLTVV.

V usage is TRBV7-3 and J usage is TRBJ1-1, with 7 nucleotides matching TRBD1. Germline V gives CDR1 SGHTA, CDR2 FQGTGA. With V trimmed by 4 bases and J by 4 bases, 9 bases remained unmatched. The CDR3 is made up of 15 amino acids. The CDR3 bases are TGTGCCAGCAGCTCGGGACAGTGGGGGACCACTGAAGCTTTCTTT. This gives the protein CASSSGQWGTTEAFF. The entire variable domain, with the rest obtained from reference TRBV7-3 and TRBJ1-1, is as follows: GAGVSQTPSNKVTEKGKYVELRCDPISGHTALYWYRQSLGQGPEFLIYFQGTGAADDSGLPNDRFFAVRPEGSVSTLKIQRTERGDSAVYLCASSSGQWGTTEAFFGQGTRLTVV.

This clone was observed once. The rearrangement joins TRBV7-2 to TRBJ2-2, with D unresolved. V was cut by 5 bases and J by 4 bases, with 8 bases left in between. In germline, CDR1 is SGHTA, CDR2 FQGNSA. This CDR3 is built from 13 residues. The CDR3 here is CASSKPVTGELFF. The CDR3 region has the DNA TGTGCCAGCAGCAAACCGGTCACCGGGGAGCTGTTTTTT.

This clone was detected only once. The V and J genes are TRBV7-2 and TRBJ1-6; weak D call: TRBD1 (5 bases). The CDR3 contains 16 residues. The germline V gene encodes CDR1 SGHTA and CDR2 FQGNSA. V dropped 5 bases and J dropped 5 bases, with 16 bases sitting between them. CDR3 in amino acids: CASSPLGGRHNSPLHF. The CDR3, as DNA: TGTGCCAGCAGCCCGCTCGGGGGTCGGCATAATTCACCCCTCCACTTT.

The CDR3 spells CASSGGTFEWGSPLHF. CDR3 nucleotide sequence: TGTGCCAGCAGCGGCGGGACCTTTGAGTGGGGTTCACCCCTCCACTTT. V and J are TRBV5-8 and TRBJ1-6, with D maybe TRBD1 (5 bases). Trimming cost V 4 bases and J 9 bases, with 20 bases left between them. Germline assignment: CDR1 SGHTS and CDR2 YDEGEE. The CDR3 consists of 16 residues.

J is TRBJ2-7 and V is TRBV9; tentatively, D is TRBD2 (7 bases). There are 15 residues in the CDR3. Trimming took 4 bases from V and 4 from J, leaving 18 bases between them. Germline V gives CDR1 SGDLS, CDR2 YYNGEE. Written as DNA, the CDR3 is TGTGCCAGCAGCCCTGGGGGCGGGGGCCAATACGAGCAGTACTTC. Translated: CASSPGGGGQYEQYF. The whole variable domain, filled in from reference TRBV9 and TRBJ2-7, reads DSGVTQTPKHLITATGQRVTLRCSPRSGDLSVYWYQQSLDQGLQFLIQYYNGEERAKGNILERFSAQQFPDLHSELNLSSLELGDSALYFCASSPGGGGQYEQYFGPGTRLTVT.